This passage covers 17 T cell receptor beta chains from one sample sequenced in a study of blood T cell repertoires in COVID-19. Profiled with immunoSEQ multiplex PCR; TCRdb holds only in-frame clones, not every one. Counted here are around 200,000 clones, around 83% occurring once; the ten biggest clones make up roughly 2.9%. Material: peripheral blood. The receptor source for this set is a man aged 45-65 years with active or convalescent COVID-19.

The V and J genes are TRBV6-5 and TRBJ1-6, with 8 bases identical to TRBD1. With V trimmed by 11 bases and J by 7 bases, 13 bases remained unmatched. Germline CDR1 and CDR2: MNHEY and SVGAGI. The CDR3 covers 15 residues. CDR3 protein: CACKGSGTGNSPLHF. CDR3 DNA sequence: TGTGCCTGTAAAGGATCCGGGACAGGAAATTCACCCCTCCACTTT.

V is TRBV27 and J is TRBJ2-6, with TRBD1 as a possible D gene (6 bases). Germline V gene lookup returns CDR1 MNHEY and CDR2 SMNVEV (reference sequence). Trimming took 0 bases from V and 15 from J, leaving 24 bases between them. This CDR3 comprises 17 residues. This CDR3 is CASSLSGSVGTQGTLTF. Written as DNA, the CDR3 is TGTGCCAGCAGTTTATCGGGGAGTGTCGGCACACAGGGCACCCTGACTTTC.

The chain links TRBV2 to TRBJ2-3; D possibly corresponds to TRBD1 (5 bases). The CDR3 is made up of 15 amino acids. V shed 7 bases and J shed 2 bases, with 16 bases lying between them. Germline values: CDR1 SNHLY, CDR2 FYNNEI. The CDR3 sequence: CASKVAGSITDTQYF. The CDR3 coding sequence is TGTGCCAGCAAGGTGGCAGGGTCAATCACAGATACGCAGTATTTT.

This chain links TRBV9 with TRBJ1-1, with D possibly matching TRBD1 (5 bases). The V gene lost 5 bases and the J gene lost 2 bases, with 7 bases spanning the gap. The CDR3 covers 12 residues. Looked up from germline, CDR1 is SGDLS and CDR2 is YYNGEE. CDR3 region: CASSTGNTEAFF. CDR3 sequence (DNA): TGTGCCAGCAGTACAGGAAACACTGAAGCTTTCTTT.

This chain joins TRBV15 and TRBJ1-4; TRBD1 aligns across 10 bases. Germline assignment: CDR1 LNHNV and CDR2 YYDKDF (reference sequence). The CDR3 runs to 16 residues. Trimming removed 3 bases from V and 7 bases from J; junction bases left unmatched: 8. DNA for the CDR3: TGTGCCACCAGCAGTAGGATCGGGACAGGGGCTGAAAAACTGTTTTTT. It yields the protein CATSSRIGTGAEKLFF.

The gene calls are TRBV6-5 and TRBJ2-7; 7 bases are a match to TRBD2. Unmatched junction bases numbered 10, after V lost 6 bases and J lost 2 bases. The V gene's germline CDR1 is MNHEY and CDR2 SVGAGI. This CDR3 is 15 amino acids long. In DNA, the CDR3 is TGTGCCAGCAGACGGGACTACGGAACAGCCTACGAGCAGTACTTC. It encodes CASRRDYGTAYEQYF.

The chain links TRBV5-6 to TRBJ2-7; D is possibly TRBD2 (5 bases). CDR3 length: 13 amino acids. The V and J ends lost 5 bases and 6 bases respectively, with 15 bases between them. Germline V gene sequence: CDR1 SGHDT, CDR2 YYEEEE. The CDR3 nucleotides read TGTGCCAGCAGTCGAGGAAGCCGGGGCGAGCAGTACTTC. Protein product: CASSRGSRGEQYF.

This clone was found a few times. The chain has TRBV6-6 and TRBJ2-2; TRBD2 agrees at 8 bases. V shed 5 bases, J shed 2 bases, and the junction held 7 bases outside the gene matches. In germline, CDR1 is MNHNY, CDR2 SVGAGI (reference sequence). The length of the CDR3 is 16 residues. The CDR3 sequence is CASSRQRGPNTGELFF. CDR3 DNA sequence: TGTGCCAGCAGTCGACAGCGGGGGCCAAACACCGGGGAGCTGTTTTTT.

The rearrangement links TRBV19 to TRBJ2-3, with TRBD2 identical over 9 bases. This CDR3 comprises 16 residues. The germline CDR1 and CDR2 sequences are LNHDA and SQIVND (reference sequence). Unmatched junction bases numbered 4, after V lost 1 base and J lost 2 bases. This chain's CDR3 is CASSIAAGGITDTQYF. In DNA form, the CDR3 reads TGTGCCAGTAGTATAGCGGCGGGGGGGATCACAGATACGCAGTATTTT.

The chain joins TRBV30 to TRBJ2-7, with a possible D match to TRBD1 (6 bases). Germline V gives CDR1 GTSNPN, CDR2 SVGIG (reference sequence). The germline V and J ends were trimmed by 2 bases and 3 bases, with 17 bases remaining between them. The CDR3 length is 15 residues. In DNA form, the CDR3 reads TGTGCCTGGAGTCGCCGACAGGCTTTTGTCTACGAGCAGTACTTC. Translated: CAWSRRQAFVYEQYF.

This chain uses TRBV27 with TRBJ2-7; TRBD1 matches 9 bases. With V trimmed by 4 bases and J by 3 bases, 1 base remained unmatched. This CDR3 is 13 amino acids long. The germline gives CDR1 MNHEY, CDR2 SMNVEV (reference sequence). This CDR3 is CASSSGQGYEQYF. The CDR3 DNA reads as TGTGCCAGCAGTTCGGGACAGGGCTACGAGCAGTACTTC.

CDR3 in amino acids: CATSSDLREGLNEQYF. The CDR3 DNA reads as TGTGCCACCAGCAGTGACTTGCGGGAGGGCCTCAACGAGCAGTACTTC. The genes are TRBV15 and TRBJ2-7; 9 bases are a match to TRBD2. With 3 bases clipped from V and 5 bases from J, the junction kept 11 bases outside the gene matches. Germline lookup yields CDR1 LNHNV and CDR2 YYDKDF (reference sequence). CDR3 length: 16 amino acids.

The sample holds one count of this clone. The gene calls are TRBV18 and TRBJ2-3, with 9 bases identical to TRBD1. V lost 3 bases, J lost 3 bases, and 10 bases stayed unmatched. Germline-derived CDR1 and CDR2 are KGHSH and LQKENI. The CDR3 has 17 residues. The chain's CDR3 is CASSPYWTGVRTDTQYF. DNA for the CDR3: TGTGCCAGCTCACCGTATTGGACAGGGGTTCGGACAGATACGCAGTATTTT.

The rearrangement uses TRBV2 and TRBJ1-5, with no clear D. This CDR3 is built from 14 residues. Trimming took off 1 base at V and 0 bases at J, with 4 bases between the two ends. The germline CDR1 and CDR2 sequences are SNHLY and FYNNEI. CDR3 nucleotides: TGTGCCAGCAGTGAAGGTCATAGCAATCAGCCCCAGCATTTT. It translates to CASSEGHSNQPQHF.

V usage is TRBV9 and J usage is TRBJ1-1, with 8 bases aligning to TRBD1. The J segment lost 11 bases and the V segment lost 4 bases, leaving 10 bases of the junction unmatched. CDR3 length equals 13 residues. Germline lookup yields CDR1 SGDLS and CDR2 YYNGEE. CDR3 in DNA: TGTGCCAGCAGCTCTCAAACAGGGGGTTCGGCTTTCTTT. This codes for CASSSQTGGSAFF.

The chain uses TRBV3-1 (or the pseudogene TRBV3-2) and TRBJ2-3; D call uncertain. CDR3 length: 13 residues. Trimming stripped 4 bases from V and 1 base from J, with 6 bases between. The germline CDR1 and CDR2 sequences are LGHDT and YNNKEL (reference sequence). Written as DNA, the CDR3 is TGTGCCAGCAGCCCGAGTGGCACAGATACGCAGTATTTT. It encodes CASSPSGTDTQYF.

V gene TRBV6-6 combines with J gene TRBJ1-2, with a tentative D call TRBD1 (6 bases). Germline V gene lookup returns CDR1 MNHNY and CDR2 SVGAGI (reference sequence). V lost 5 bases and J lost 3, with 22 bases in between. This CDR3 contains 17 residues. The CDR3 bases are TGTGCCAGCAGTCCTGATCCGGGAATAGGGGGGGACTATGGCTACACCTTC. This sequence encodes CASSPDPGIGGDYGYTF.